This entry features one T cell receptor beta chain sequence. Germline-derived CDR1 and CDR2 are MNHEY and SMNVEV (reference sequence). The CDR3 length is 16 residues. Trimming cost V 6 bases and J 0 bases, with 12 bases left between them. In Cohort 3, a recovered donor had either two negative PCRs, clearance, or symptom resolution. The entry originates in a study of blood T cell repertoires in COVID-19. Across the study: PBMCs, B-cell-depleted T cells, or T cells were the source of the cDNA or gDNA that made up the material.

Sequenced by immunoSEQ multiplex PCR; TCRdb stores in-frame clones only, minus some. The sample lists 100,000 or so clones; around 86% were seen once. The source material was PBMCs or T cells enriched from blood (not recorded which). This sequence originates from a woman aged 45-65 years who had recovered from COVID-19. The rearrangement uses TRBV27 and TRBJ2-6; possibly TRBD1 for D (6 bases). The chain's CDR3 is CASRQLQGSGANVLTF. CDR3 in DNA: TGTGCCAGCAGACAACTACAGGGCTCTGGGGCCAACGTCCTGACTTTC.